These T cell receptor beta chains were read from a single sample in a study of cytomegalovirus exposure and HLA in healthy donors. Sequencing used immunoSEQ multiplex PCR; TCRdb keeps in-frame clones, though not all of them. The table has 110,000 or so clones, roughly 71% seen once. Specimen: PBMCs. The receptors derive from a man in his late teens or twenties in good health and CMV-seropositive. CDR3s include the opening cysteine and the closing phenylalanine or tryptophan. A D gene is named only where the DNA matches it firmly. The size entry is marked missing in some rows and otherwise reads once, few, many or a size class.

v_gene: TRBV11-2
abundance: .
d_gene: .
j_gene: TRBJ1-1
CDR3aa: CASGRGTLNTEAFF
CDR3nt: TGTGCCAGCGGGAGAGGGACACTAAACACTGAAGCTTTCTTT

v_gene: TRBV10-3
abundance: .
d_gene: .
j_gene: TRBJ2-1
CDR3aa: CAISEAQGVYNEQFF
CDR3nt: TGTGCCATCAGTGAGGCACAGGGTGTCTACAATGAGCAGTTCTTC

v_gene: TRBV20-1
abundance: .
d_gene: .
j_gene: TRBJ1-1
CDR3aa: CSARVRAEAFF
CDR3nt: TGCAGTGCTAGAGTTCGGGCTGAAGCTTTCTTT

v_gene: TRBV6-5
abundance: .
d_gene: TRBD1
j_gene: TRBJ2-2
CDR3aa: CASSYLQGTYTGELFF
CDR3nt: TGTGCCAGCAGTTACCTACAGGGGACCTACACCGGGGAGCTGTTTTTT

v_gene: TRBV11-1
abundance: once
d_gene: .
j_gene: TRBJ1-4
CDR3aa: CTSSRDRFTTNEKLFF
CDR3nt: TGTACCAGCAGCCGTGACAGGTTCACAACTAATGAAAAACTGTTTTTT

v_gene: TRBV6-1
abundance: .
d_gene: .
j_gene: TRBJ1-6
CDR3aa: CASSVTGSSEYNSPLHF
CDR3nt: TGTGCCAGCAGTGTAACAGGGTCCTCAGAATATAATTCACCCCTCCACTTT

v_gene: TRBV25-1
abundance: .
d_gene: .
j_gene: TRBJ2-1
CDR3aa: CASSESRGGSYNEQFF
CDR3nt: TGTGCCAGCAGTGAATCGAGGGGGGGCTCCTACAATGAGCAGTTCTTC

v_gene: TRBV2
abundance: .
d_gene: .
j_gene: TRBJ1-5
CDR3aa: CASTLQGWGNQPQHF
CDR3nt: TGTGCCAGCACCCTCCAGGGTTGGGGCAATCAGCCCCAGCATTTT

v_gene: TRBV6-6
abundance: few
d_gene: TRBD2
j_gene: TRBJ2-5
CDR3aa: CASSDSGGKQETQYF
CDR3nt: TGTGCCAGCAGCGATAGCGGGGGGAAACAAGAGACCCAGTACTTC

v_gene: TRBV7-6
abundance: .
d_gene: .
j_gene: TRBJ1-1
CDR3aa: CASSLQVWGAEAFF
CDR3nt: TGTGCCAGCAGCTTACAGGTCTGGGGCGCTGAAGCTTTCTTT

v_gene: TRBV30
abundance: few
d_gene: .
j_gene: TRBJ1-6
CDR3aa: CAWSVLLSSRGIVGSPLHF
CDR3nt: .

v_gene: TRBV9
abundance: .
d_gene: .
j_gene: TRBJ2-5
CDR3aa: CASSVGPGDVETQYF
CDR3nt: TGTGCCAGCAGCGTAGGCCCAGGGGATGTTGAGACCCAGTACTTC

v_gene: TRBV6-1
abundance: few
d_gene: .
j_gene: TRBJ1-2
CDR3aa: CASSEGVVTRYGYTF
CDR3nt: TGTGCCAGCAGTGAAGGAGTTGTGACACGGTATGGCTACACCTTC

v_gene: TRBV6-1
abundance: .
d_gene: TRBD1
j_gene: TRBJ2-2
CDR3aa: CASRTGTANTGELFF
CDR3nt: TGTGCCAGCAGGACCGGGACAGCGAACACCGGGGAGCTGTTTTTT

v_gene: TRBV29-1
abundance: .
d_gene: TRBD1
j_gene: TRBJ1-1
CDR3aa: CSVARDRREGANTEAFF
CDR3nt: TGCAGCGTCGCCCGGGACAGGAGGGAAGGGGCGAACACTGAAGCTTTCTTT

v_gene: TRBV9
abundance: few
d_gene: TRBD1
j_gene: TRBJ1-2
CDR3aa: CASSVGLDRDARGYTF
CDR3nt: TGTGCCAGCAGCGTAGGGTTGGACAGGGACGCTAGGGGCTACACCTTC

v_gene: TRBV29-1
abundance: .
d_gene: .
j_gene: TRBJ1-1
CDR3aa: CSVWRDLNTEAFF
CDR3nt: TGCAGCGTTTGGCGGGATTTGAACACTGAAGCTTTCTTT

v_gene: TRBV25-1
abundance: few
d_gene: TRBD1
j_gene: TRBJ1-1
CDR3aa: CASSRSGTGGTEAFF
CDR3nt: TGTGCCAGCAGTAGGAGTGGGACAGGGGGCACTGAAGCTTTCTTT

v_gene: TRBV6-5
abundance: .
d_gene: .
j_gene: TRBJ2-6
CDR3aa: CASSYESGTGANVLTF
CDR3nt: TGTGCCAGCAGTTACGAGTCGGGAACTGGGGCCAACGTCCTGACTTTC

v_gene: TRBV4-1
abundance: .
d_gene: TRBD1
j_gene: TRBJ1-5
CDR3aa: CASSHLPGGTQPQHF
CDR3nt: TGCGCCAGCAGCCATTTGCCAGGGGGGACCCAGCCCCAGCATTTT

v_gene: TRBV5-4
abundance: .
d_gene: TRBD1
j_gene: TRBJ2-3
CDR3aa: CASSLMTGRPQGTQYF
CDR3nt: TGTGCCAGCAGCTTGATGACAGGGCGTCCACAGGGGACGCAGTATTTT

v_gene: TRBV6-5
abundance: .
d_gene: .
j_gene: TRBJ2-5
CDR3aa: CASSSASVGGETQYF
CDR3nt: TGTGCCAGCAGCTCGGCCTCAGTGGGGGGAGAGACCCAGTACTTC